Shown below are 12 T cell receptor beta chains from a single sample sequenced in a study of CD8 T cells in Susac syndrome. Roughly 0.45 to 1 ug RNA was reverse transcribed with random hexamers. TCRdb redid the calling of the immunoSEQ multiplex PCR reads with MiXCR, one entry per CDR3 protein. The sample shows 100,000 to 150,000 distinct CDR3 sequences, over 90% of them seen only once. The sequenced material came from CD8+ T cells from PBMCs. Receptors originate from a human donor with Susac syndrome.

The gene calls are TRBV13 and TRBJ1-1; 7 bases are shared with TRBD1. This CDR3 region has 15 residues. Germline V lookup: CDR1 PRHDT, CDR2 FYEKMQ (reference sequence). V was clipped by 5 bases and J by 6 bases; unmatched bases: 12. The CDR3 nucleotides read TGTGCCAGCAGCCCAAACCAGGGGGGAACAGCTGAAGCTTTCTTT. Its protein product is CASSPNQGGTAEAFF.

CDR3 coding DNA: TGCGCCAGCAGCCACGACGGGACAGGGGGGGACAATGAGCAGTTCTTC. It encodes CASSHDGTGGDNEQFF. The rearrangement links TRBV4-1 to TRBJ2-1; TRBD1 agrees at 11 bases. Germline V gene sequence: CDR1 MGHRA, CDR2 YSYEKL. The CDR3 contains 16 residues. V was pared by 3 bases and J by 5 bases, with 6 bases of the junction left unmatched.

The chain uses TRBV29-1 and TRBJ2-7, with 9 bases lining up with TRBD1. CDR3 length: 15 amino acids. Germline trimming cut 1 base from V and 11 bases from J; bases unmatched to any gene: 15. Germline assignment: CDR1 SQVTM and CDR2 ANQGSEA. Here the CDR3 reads CSVEVGDRARPLEYF. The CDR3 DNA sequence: TGCAGCGTTGAAGTAGGGGACAGGGCCCGCCCCTTAGAGTACTTC.

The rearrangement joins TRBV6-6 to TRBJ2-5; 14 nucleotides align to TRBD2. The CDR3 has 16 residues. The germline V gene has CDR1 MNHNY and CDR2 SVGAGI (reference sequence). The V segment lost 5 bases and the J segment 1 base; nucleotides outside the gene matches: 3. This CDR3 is CASSLGTSGGQETQYF. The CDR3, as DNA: TGTGCCAGCAGTCTTGGGACTAGCGGGGGCCAAGAGACCCAGTACTTC.

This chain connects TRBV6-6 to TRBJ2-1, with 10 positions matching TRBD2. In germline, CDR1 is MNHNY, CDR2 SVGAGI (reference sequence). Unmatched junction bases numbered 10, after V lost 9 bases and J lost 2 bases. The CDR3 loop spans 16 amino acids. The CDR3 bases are TGTGCCAGTAGGGCCCGGAGCGGGGGGGCCTACAATGAGCAGTTCTTC. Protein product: CASRARSGGAYNEQFF.

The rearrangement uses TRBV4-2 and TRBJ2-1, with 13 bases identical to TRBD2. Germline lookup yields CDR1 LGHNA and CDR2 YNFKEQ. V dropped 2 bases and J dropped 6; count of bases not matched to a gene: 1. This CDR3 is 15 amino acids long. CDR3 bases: TGTGCCAGCAGCCAAACTAGCGGGGGGGCCAATGAGCAGTTCTTC. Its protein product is CASSQTSGGANEQFF.

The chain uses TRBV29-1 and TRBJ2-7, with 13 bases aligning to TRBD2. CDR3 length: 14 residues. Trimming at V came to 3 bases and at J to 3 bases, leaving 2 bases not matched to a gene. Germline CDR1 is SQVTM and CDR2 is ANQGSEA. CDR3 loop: CSVDGLAGDYEQYF. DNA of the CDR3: TGCAGCGTTGACGGACTAGCGGGGGACTACGAGCAGTACTTC.

The CDR3 nucleotides are TGTGCCAGCAGCTTCCAGCGGGGGAACCAAGAGACCCAGTACTTC. Protein: CASSFQRGNQETQYF. The V call is TRBV13, the J call TRBJ2-5, with 8 bases lining up with TRBD2. Germline CDR1 reads PRHDT; CDR2 reads FYEKMQ (reference sequence). V trimming: 3 bases; J trimming: 0 bases; junction bases outside the gene matches: 3. This CDR3 has 15 amino acids.

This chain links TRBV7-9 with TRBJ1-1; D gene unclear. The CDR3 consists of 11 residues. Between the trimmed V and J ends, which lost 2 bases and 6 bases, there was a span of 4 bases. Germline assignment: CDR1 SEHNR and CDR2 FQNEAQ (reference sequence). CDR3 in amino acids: CASSLSPEAFF. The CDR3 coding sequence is TGTGCCAGCAGCTTATCCCCTGAAGCTTTCTTT.

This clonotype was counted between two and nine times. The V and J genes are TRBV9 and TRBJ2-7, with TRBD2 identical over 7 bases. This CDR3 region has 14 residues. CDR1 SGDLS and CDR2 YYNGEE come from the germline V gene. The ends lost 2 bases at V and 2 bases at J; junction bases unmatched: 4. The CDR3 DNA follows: TGTGCCAGCAGCGTGGGCGGGGGACCCTACGAGCAGTACTTC. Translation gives CASSVGGGPYEQYF.

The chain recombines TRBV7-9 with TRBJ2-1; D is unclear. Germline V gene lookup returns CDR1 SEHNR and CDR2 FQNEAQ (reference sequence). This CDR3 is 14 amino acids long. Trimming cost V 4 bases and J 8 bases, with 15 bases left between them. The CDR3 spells CASSYVGSNDEQFF. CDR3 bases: TGTGCCAGCAGCTATGTCGGTAGTAATGATGAGCAGTTCTTC.

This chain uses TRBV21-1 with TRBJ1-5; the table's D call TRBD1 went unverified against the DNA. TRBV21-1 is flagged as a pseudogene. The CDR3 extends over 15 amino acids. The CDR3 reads CASSRGIQGIQPQHF. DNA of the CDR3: TGTGCCAGCAGCAGAGGAATACAGGGGATCCAGCCCCAGCATTTT.